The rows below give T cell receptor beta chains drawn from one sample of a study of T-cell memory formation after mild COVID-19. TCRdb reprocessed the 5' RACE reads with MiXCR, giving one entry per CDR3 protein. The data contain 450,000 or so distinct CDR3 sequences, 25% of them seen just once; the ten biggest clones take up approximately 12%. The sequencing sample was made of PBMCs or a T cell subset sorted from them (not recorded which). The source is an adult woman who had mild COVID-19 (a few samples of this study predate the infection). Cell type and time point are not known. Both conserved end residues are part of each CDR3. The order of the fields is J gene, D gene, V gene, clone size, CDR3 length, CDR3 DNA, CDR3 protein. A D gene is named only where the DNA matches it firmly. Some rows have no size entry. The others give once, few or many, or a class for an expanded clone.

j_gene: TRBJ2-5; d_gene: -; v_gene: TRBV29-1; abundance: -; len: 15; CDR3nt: TGCAGCGTCACCCTACCCGGGCGAGTCCAAGAGACCCAGTACTTC; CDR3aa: CSVTLPGRVQETQYF
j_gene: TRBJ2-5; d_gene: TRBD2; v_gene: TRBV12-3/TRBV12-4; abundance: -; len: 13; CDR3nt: TGTGCCAGCAGTCAGGGACTAAGAGAGACCCAGTACTTC; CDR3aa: CASSQGLRETQYF
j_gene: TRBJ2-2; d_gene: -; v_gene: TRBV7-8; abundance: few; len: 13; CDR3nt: TGTGCCAGCAGCTTCTGGGGCACCGGGGAGCTGTTTTTT; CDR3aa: CASSFWGTGELFF
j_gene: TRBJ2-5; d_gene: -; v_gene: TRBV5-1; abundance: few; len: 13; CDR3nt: TGCGCCAGCAGCTTCAATATCCAAGAGACCCAGTACTTC; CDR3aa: CASSFNIQETQYF
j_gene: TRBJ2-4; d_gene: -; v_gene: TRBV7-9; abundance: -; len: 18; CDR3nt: TGTGCCAGCAGCTTAGCGGGCCGGGCAGGGGCCTTTCGGGACATTCAGTACTTC; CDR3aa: CASSLAGRAGAFRDIQYF
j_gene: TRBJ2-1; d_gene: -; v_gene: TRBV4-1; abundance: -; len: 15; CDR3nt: TGCGCCAGCAGCCAAGAATCCTTCCCCTACAATGAGCAGTTCTTC; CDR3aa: CASSQESFPYNEQFF
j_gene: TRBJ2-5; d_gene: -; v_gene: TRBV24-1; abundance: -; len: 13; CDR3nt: TGTGCCACCAGTGACCAACGTCAAGAGACCCAGTACTTC; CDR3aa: CATSDQRQETQYF
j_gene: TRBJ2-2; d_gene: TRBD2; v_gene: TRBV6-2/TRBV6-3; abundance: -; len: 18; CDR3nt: TGTGCCAGCAGTTACTCGAGGCCCCTAGCGGGTAACACCGGGGAGCTGTTTTTT; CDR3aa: CASSYSRPLAGNTGELFF
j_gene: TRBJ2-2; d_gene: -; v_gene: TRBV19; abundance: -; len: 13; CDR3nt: TGTGCCAGTAGATTGGGTAGCGGAGGGGAGCTGTTTTTT; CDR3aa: CASRLGSGGELFF
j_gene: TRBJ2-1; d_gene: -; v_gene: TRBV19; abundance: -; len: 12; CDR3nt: TGTGCCAGTAGAGGCAGGACTAATGAGCAGTTCTTC; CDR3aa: CASRGRTNEQFF
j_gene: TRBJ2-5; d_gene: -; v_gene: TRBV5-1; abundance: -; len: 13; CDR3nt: TGCGCCAGCAGCGGCGACAACCAAGAGACCCAGTACTTC; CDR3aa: CASSGDNQETQYF
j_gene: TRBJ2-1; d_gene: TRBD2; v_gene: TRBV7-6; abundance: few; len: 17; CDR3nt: TGTGCCAGCAGCTCCACAGCAGCGGGAGTAAGTAGTAATGAGCAGTTCTTC; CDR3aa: CASSSTAAGVSSNEQFF
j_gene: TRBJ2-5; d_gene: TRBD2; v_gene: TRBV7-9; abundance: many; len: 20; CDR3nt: TGTGCCAGCAGCTCCAATACAAAAGGGGCCGGGACTAGCGGGAGAAAGACCCAGTACTTC; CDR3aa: CASSSNTKGAGTSGRKTQYF
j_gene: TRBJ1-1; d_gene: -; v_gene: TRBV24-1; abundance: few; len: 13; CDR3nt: TGTGCCACCAGCAGACAGGACAACACTGAAGCTTTCTTT; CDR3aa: CATSRQDNTEAFF
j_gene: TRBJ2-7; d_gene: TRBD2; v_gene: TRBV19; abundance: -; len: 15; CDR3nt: TGTGCCAGTAGTATTGGCGGGGGTCGCTCCTACGAGCAGTACTTC; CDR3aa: CASSIGGGRSYEQYF
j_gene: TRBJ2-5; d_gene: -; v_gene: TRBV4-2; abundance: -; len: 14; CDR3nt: TGTGCCAGCAGCCAACTTCAGGGGGGGGAGACCCAGTACTTC; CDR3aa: CASSQLQGGETQYF
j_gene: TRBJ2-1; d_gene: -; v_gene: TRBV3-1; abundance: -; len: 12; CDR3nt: TGTGCCAGCAGCCAAGCCGGGCTTCGGCAGTTCTTC; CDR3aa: CASSQAGLRQFF
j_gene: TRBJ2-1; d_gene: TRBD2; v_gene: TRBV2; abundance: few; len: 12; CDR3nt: TGTGCCAGCAGCCTCGGGACTATCGTCCAGTTCTTC; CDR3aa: CASSLGTIVQFF
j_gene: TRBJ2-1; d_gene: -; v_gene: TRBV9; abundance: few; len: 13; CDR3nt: TGTGCCAGCAGCTCAGGAGGGGGCCATGAGCAGTTCTTC; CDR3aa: CASSSGGGHEQFF
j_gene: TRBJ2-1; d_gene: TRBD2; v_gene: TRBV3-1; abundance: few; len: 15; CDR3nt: TGTGCCAGCAGTATCGGGTCTAGCGGGAACTATGAGCAGTTCTTC; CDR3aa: CASSIGSSGNYEQFF
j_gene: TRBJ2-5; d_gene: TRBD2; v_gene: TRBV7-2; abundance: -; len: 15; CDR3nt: TGTGCCAGCAGCCACCGACTAGCGGGGAAAGAGACCCAGTACTTC; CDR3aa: CASSHRLAGKETQYF
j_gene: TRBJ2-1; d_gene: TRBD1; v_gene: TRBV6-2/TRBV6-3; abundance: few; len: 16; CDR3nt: TGTGCCAGCAGTTACCCCGACAGGGGGCTTTACAATGAGCAGTTCTTC; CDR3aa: CASSYPDRGLYNEQFF
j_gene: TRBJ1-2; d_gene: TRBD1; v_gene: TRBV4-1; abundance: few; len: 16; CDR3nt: TGCGCCAGCAGCCAAGATTCCGGGACAGGGGCCTATGGCTACACCTTC; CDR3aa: CASSQDSGTGAYGYTF
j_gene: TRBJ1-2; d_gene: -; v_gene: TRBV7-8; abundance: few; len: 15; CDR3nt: TGTGCCAGCAGCCCCGGGGGGGCGCAGGGCTATGGCTACACCTTC; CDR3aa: CASSPGGAQGYGYTF
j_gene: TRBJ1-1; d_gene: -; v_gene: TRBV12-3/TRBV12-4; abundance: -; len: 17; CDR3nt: TGTGCCAGCAGGGGCCCTGACAACAGGTATGGGAACACTGAAGCTTTCTTT; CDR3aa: CASRGPDNRYGNTEAFF
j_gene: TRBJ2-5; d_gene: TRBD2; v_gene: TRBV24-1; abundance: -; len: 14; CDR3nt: TGTGCCACCTCCGCGGGAGGGCCAGGGGAGACCCAGTACTTC; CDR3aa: CATSAGGPGETQYF
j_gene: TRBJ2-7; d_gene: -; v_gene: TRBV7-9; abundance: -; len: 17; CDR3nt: TGTGCCAGCAGCCCCCCAAGGCGAGCTGCGGACGAGGACGAGCAGTACTTC; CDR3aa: CASSPPRRAADEDEQYF
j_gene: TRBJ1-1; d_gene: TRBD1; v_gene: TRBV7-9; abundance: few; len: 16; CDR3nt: TGTGCCAGCAGCTTCTCTTCGGGACAGGGAGGAACTGAAGCTTTCTTT; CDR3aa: CASSFSSGQGGTEAFF
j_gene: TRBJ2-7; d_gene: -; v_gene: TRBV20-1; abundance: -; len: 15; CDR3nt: TGCAGTGCTACTAAACTGGACGCAGAATTCTACGAGCAGTACTTC; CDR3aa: CSATKLDAEFYEQYF
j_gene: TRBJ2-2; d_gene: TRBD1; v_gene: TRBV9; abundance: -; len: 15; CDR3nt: TGTGCCAGCAGCATAGGGGGCTCGAACACCGGGGAGCTGTTTTTT; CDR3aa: CASSIGGSNTGELFF
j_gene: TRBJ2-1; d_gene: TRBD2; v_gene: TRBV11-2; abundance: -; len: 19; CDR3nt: TGTGCCAGCAGCTTATACCTAGCGGGGATTCAACGAGTCTACAATGAGCAGTTCTTC; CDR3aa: CASSLYLAGIQRVYNEQFF
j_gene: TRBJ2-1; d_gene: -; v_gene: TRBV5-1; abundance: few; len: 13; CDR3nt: TGCGCCAGCAGCTTGGTGGTGAACAATGAGCAGTTCTTC; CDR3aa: CASSLVVNNEQFF
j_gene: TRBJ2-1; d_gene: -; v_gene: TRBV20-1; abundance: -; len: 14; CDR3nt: TGCAGTGTCCAAGCGGCCCGGTCCTACAATGAGCAGTTCTTC; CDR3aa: CSVQAARSYNEQFF
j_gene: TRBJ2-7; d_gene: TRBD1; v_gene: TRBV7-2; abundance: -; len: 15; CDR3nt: TGTGCCGATTTGACAGGGGGCTCTACGCCCTACGAGCAGTACTTC; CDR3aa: CADLTGGSTPYEQYF
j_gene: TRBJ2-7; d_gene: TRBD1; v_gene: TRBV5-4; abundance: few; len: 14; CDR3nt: TGTGCCAGCGGCGGAAGGACAGGGGCCTACGAGCAGTACTTC; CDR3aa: CASGGRTGAYEQYF
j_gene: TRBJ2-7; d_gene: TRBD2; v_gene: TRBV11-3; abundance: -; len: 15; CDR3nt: TGTGCCAGCAGCACCAGGCGGGAGGGCCCTAGCGAGCAGTACTTC; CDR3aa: CASSTRREGPSEQYF
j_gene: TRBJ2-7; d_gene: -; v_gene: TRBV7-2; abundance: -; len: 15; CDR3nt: TGTGCCAGCAGCCCTAGCGCGGCGGGACCCTACGAGCAGTACTTC; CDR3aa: CASSPSAAGPYEQYF
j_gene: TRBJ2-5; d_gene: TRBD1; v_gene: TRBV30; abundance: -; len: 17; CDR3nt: TGTGCCTGGAGGGTACCGTCTGAGGACAGGGAACAAGAGACCCAGTACTTC; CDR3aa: CAWRVPSEDREQETQYF
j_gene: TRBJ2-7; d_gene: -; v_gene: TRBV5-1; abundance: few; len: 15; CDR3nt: TGCGCCAGCAGCTTGGTTTCGCTCTACGCCCACGAGCAGTACTTC; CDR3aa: CASSLVSLYAHEQYF
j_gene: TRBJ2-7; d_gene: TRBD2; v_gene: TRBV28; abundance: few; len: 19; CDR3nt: TGTGCCAGCAGTTCGGGGCCGGGACTACGCTTCCTAAGCTCCTACGAGCAGTACTTC; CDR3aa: CASSSGPGLRFLSSYEQYF
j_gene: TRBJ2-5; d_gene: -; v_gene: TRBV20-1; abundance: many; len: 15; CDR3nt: TGCAGTGCTACGCCCCTCCGCGGGGGCGCACCCGGACAGTACTTC; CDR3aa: CSATPLRGGAPGQYF
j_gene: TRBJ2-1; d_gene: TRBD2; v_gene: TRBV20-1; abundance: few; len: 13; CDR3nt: TGCAGTGCTGCCGGGACTAGGTTCAATGAGCAGTTCTTC; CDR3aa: CSAAGTRFNEQFF
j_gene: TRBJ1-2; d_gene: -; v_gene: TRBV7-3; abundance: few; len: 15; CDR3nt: TGTGCCAGCAGCTTATTCCCCCAAGAGGGCTGGGGCTACACCTTC; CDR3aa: CASSLFPQEGWGYTF
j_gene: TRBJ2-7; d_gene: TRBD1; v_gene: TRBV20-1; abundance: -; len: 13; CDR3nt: TGCAGTGCTAGCTCCGACAGGGGATACGAGCAGTACTTC; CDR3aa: CSASSDRGYEQYF
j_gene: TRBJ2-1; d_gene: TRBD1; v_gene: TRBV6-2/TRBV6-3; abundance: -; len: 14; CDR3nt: TGTGCCGCCATTCGCGGGACAGGGTTCAATGAGCAGTTCTTC; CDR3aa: CAAIRGTGFNEQFF
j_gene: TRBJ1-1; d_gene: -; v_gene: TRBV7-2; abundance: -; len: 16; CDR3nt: TGTGCCAGCAGCTTAGCAGGTACGGGCATGAGGACTGAAGCTTTCTTT; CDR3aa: CASSLAGTGMRTEAFF
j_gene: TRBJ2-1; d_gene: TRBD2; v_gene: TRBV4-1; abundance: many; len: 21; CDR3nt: TGCGCCAGCAGCCAAGTAGGCGCTAGCGGGGGGGAAACCTCCTCCTACAATGAGCAGTTCTTC; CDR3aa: CASSQVGASGGETSSYNEQFF
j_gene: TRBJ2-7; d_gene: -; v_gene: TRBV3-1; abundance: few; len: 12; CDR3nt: TGTGCCAGCAGCTTGCGGGGTAGCGAGCAGTACTTC; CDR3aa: CASSLRGSEQYF
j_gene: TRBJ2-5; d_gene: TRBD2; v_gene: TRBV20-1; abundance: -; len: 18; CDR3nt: TGCAGTGCTAGAGGTGGGACTAGCGGGGGACTCATCCAAGAGACCCAGTACTTC; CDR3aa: CSARGGTSGGLIQETQYF
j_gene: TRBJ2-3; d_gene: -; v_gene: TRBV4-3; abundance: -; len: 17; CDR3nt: TGCGCCAGCAGCCAAGAGGATGGTGGGGGGAGATTAGATACGCAGTATTTT; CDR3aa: CASSQEDGGGRLDTQYF
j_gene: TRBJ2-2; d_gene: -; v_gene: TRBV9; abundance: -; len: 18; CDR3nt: TGTGCCAGCAGCGTACCCGGCAGGTCAGAGGCGAACACCGGGGAGCTGTTTTTT; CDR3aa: CASSVPGRSEANTGELFF
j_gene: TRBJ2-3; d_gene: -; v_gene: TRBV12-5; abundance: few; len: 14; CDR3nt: TGTGCTAGTGGTCTCTCAGGGGTCACAGATACGCAGTATTTT; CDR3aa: CASGLSGVTDTQYF
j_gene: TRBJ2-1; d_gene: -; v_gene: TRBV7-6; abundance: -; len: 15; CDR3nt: TGTGCCAGCAGCTTAGACGGGGGTGATTACAATGAGCAGTTCTTC; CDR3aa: CASSLDGGDYNEQFF
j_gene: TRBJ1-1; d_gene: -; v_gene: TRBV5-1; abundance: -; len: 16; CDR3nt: TGCGCCAGCAGCTCCACAACTCTGGGGGGGGCACCTGAAGCTTTCTTT; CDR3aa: CASSSTTLGGAPEAFF
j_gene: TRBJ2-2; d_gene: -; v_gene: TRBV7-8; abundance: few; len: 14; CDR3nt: TGTGCCAGCAGACCGAAGTGGGTTACCGGGGAGCTGTTTTTT; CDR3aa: CASRPKWVTGELFF
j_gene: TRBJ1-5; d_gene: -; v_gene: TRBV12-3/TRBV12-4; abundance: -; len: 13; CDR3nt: TGTGCCAGCAGTTTATCAGTTGGGCAGCCCCAGCATTTT; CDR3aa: CASSLSVGQPQHF
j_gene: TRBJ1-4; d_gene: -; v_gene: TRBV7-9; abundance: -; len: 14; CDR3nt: TGTGCCAGCAGCTCCACCAGGGACTGGGAAAAACTGTTTTTT; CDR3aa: CASSSTRDWEKLFF